The subject of this entry is one T cell receptor beta chain. Trimming cost V 3 bases and J 8 bases; bases outside gene matches: 10. Germline V gene lookup returns CDR1 MNHEY and CDR2 SVGEGT. The CDR3 spans 16 residues. Only in-frame clones appear in the TCRdb table, and some are missing; sequencing was by immunoSEQ multiplex PCR. The sample includes nearly 250,000 clones, roughly 82% of them seen just once. This sample was included in a study of blood T cell repertoires in COVID-19. This receptor was identified in a woman aged 45-59 years who had recovered from COVID-19. Sequenced: PBMCs or T cells enriched from blood (not recorded which). The rearrangement uses TRBV6-2 or TRBV6-3 and TRBJ1-6; the match to TRBD1 covers 7 bases. For the CDR3, the DNA is TGTGCCAGCAGTTATGGATGGGCAGGGGGAGATTCACCCCTCCACTTT. Translating it yields CASSYGWAGGDSPLHF.